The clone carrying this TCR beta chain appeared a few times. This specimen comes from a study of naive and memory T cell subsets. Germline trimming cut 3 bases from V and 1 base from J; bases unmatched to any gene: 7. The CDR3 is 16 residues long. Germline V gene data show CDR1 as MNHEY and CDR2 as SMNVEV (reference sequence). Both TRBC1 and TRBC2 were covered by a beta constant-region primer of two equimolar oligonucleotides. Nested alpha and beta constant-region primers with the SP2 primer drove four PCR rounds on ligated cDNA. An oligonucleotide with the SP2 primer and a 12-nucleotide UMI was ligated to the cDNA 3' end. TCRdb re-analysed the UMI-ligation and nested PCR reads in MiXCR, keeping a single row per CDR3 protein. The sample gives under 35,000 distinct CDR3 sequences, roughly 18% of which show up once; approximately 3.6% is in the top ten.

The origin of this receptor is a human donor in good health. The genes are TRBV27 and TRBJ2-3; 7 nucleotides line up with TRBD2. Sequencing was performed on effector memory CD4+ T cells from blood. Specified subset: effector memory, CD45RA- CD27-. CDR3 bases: TGTGCCAGCAGTTTGGGGGGGAACCTTCGCACAGATACGCAGTATTTT. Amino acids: CASSLGGNLRTDTQYF.